These T cell receptor beta chains were read from a single sample in a study of vaccination and CD4 T cells after COVID-19. For these TCRs, the target antigens are not known. TCRdb reprocessed the PCR reads via MiXCR and lists one record per CDR3 protein. The top ten hold roughly 15% of the sample, which has approximately 4,200 distinct CDR3 sequences, roughly a fifth seen once. Sequencing used CD4+ T cells from blood, cultured in vitro. The origin of the receptors is a human donor who had recovered from COVID-19. CDR3s include the opening cysteine and the closing phenylalanine or tryptophan. D genes are given only for firm matches. The size field is filled for only some rows; it gives once, few, many or a size class.

j_call	v_call	clone_size	d_call	cdr3_aa	cdr3_nt
TRBJ1-1	TRBV19	NA	NA	CASLPGSPMNTEAFF	TGTGCCAGTCTACCGGGGAGTCCTATGAACACTGAAGCTTTCTTT
TRBJ1-4	TRBV2	NA	NA	CASKDGHEKLFF	TGTGCCAGCAAAGACGGTCATGAAAAACTGTTTTTT
TRBJ2-7	TRBV6-1	NA	NA	CASSRGPSYEQYF	TGTGCCAGCAGCAGGGGCCCCTCCTACGAGCAGTACTTC
TRBJ1-2	TRBV7-9	NA	TRBD1	CASSLGGQGSGYTF	TGTGCCAGCAGCTTAGGGGGACAGGGGAGCGGCTACACCTTC
TRBJ2-2	TRBV12-3/TRBV12-4	NA	NA	CASSPSFFTGELFF	TGTGCCAGCAGCCCCTCCTTTTTCACCGGGGAGCTGTTTTTT
TRBJ1-2	TRBV2	medium-sized	NA	CASSQMSGTYGYTF	TGTGCCAGCAGTCAGATGTCGGGGACTTATGGCTACACCTTC
TRBJ2-3	TRBV6-2/TRBV6-3	NA	TRBD2	CASSYTQRGGPDTQYF	TGTGCCAGCAGTTACACGCAGCGGGGGGGCCCTGATACGCAGTATTTT
TRBJ2-3	TRBV20-1	NA	TRBD2	CSARVGLAGGTGTSTDTQYF	TGCAGTGCTAGAGTCGGACTAGCGGGGGGCACCGGTACTAGCACAGATACGCAGTATTTT
TRBJ1-1	TRBV11-2	NA	NA	CASSLVGSEAFF	TGTGCCAGCAGCTTAGTAGGGTCTGAAGCTTTCTTT
TRBJ1-2	TRBV7-2	NA	NA	CASSLGQVAPYGYTF	TGTGCCAGCAGCTTAGGACAGGTGGCCCCCTATGGCTACACCTTC
TRBJ1-2	TRBV11-2	NA	NA	CASSLQGSGYTF	TGTGCCAGCAGCCTTCAGGGAAGTGGCTACACCTTC
TRBJ1-1	TRBV30	few	NA	CAWKEGMNTEAFF	TGTGCCTGGAAGGAGGGAATGAACACTGAAGCTTTCTTT
TRBJ2-5	TRBV5-1	medium-sized	TRBD2	CASSLVPLSSGGEETQYF	TGCGCCAGCAGCTTGGTCCCGCTGTCTAGCGGGGGGGAAGAGACCCAGTACTTC
TRBJ1-6	TRBV20-1	medium-sized	TRBD1	CSAKGQGIIDSPLHF	TGCAGTGCTAAGGGACAGGGTATAATTGATTCACCCCTCCACTTT
TRBJ2-3	TRBV20-1	few	NA	CSAGSSADTQYF	TGCAGTGCCGGCTCCTCCGCGGATACGCAGTATTTT
TRBJ1-3	TRBV6-1	NA	TRBD1	CASSEAGQGNTIYF	TGTGCCAGCAGTGAAGCGGGACAGGGAAACACCATATATTTT
TRBJ2-3	TRBV6-5	medium-sized	TRBD1	CASSYGPGQGTDTQYF	TGTGCCAGCAGTTACGGACCGGGACAGGGCACAGATACGCAGTATTTT
TRBJ2-7	TRBV14	NA	TRBD1	CASSQQQGPYEQYF	TGTGCCAGCAGCCAACAACAGGGGCCCTACGAGCAGTACTTC
TRBJ1-3	TRBV27	NA	NA	CASSALGRNTIYF	TGTGCCAGCAGTGCCCTCGGACGAAACACCATATATTTT
TRBJ2-7	TRBV7-9	medium-sized	NA	CASSWDLRGDYEQYF	TGTGCCAGCAGCTGGGACCTACGAGGGGACTACGAGCAGTACTTC